This is a list of T cell receptor beta chains from one sample in a study of human T cells and chemical hapten exposure. TCRdb re-analysed the RACE reads in MiXCR, keeping a single row per CDR3 protein. The table has roughly 380,000 distinct CDR3 sequences, approximately 5% seen once. Specimen: whole blood, collected in connection with sensitization to the hapten diphenylcyclopropenone (DPC). These receptors were obtained from a woman aged 45-60 years with alopecia areata. Some clones in this sample may be carry-over from other donors' samples. CDR3s include the opening cysteine and the closing phenylalanine or tryptophan. Fields, in order: clone size, J gene, D gene, V gene, CDR3 DNA, CDR3 protein. The D gene is left open where the match is weak. Not all rows give a size; the values are once, few, many and, for expanded clones, a class.

>few|TRBJ2-3|TRBD2|TRBV20-1
TGCAGTGCTGGGGGACTAGCGGGAGGAGGGGCAGATACGCAGTATTTT
CSAGGLAGGGADTQYF
>-|TRBJ1-5|-|TRBV15
TGTGCCACCAGCTCGGTACAAGGCGGGAATCAGCCCCAGCATTTT
CATSSVQGGNQPQHF
>many|TRBJ2-1|TRBD2|TRBV27
TGTGCCAGCATGGCGGGGGGCCCTCCCTGGGAGCAGTTCTTC
CASMAGGPPWEQFF
>few|TRBJ2-3|TRBD1|TRBV5-6
TGTGCCAGCAGCCTACCCGGGACAGGGGGCCACCTTAGCACAGATACGCAGTATTTT
CASSLPGTGGHLSTDTQYF
>few|TRBJ2-7|TRBD1|TRBV14
TGTGCCAGCAGCCGGGGACAGTTTAAGCACTTC
CASSRGQFKHF
>few|TRBJ1-5|-|TRBV11-2
TGTGCCAGCAGCTTAGATGGGGGGCGCAATCAGCCCCAGCATTTT
CASSLDGGRNQPQHF
>many|TRBJ2-2|-|TRBV25-1
TGTGCCAGCCCGTTCAGGGGACAGAACACCGGGGAGCTGTTTTTT
CASPFRGQNTGELFF
>few|TRBJ2-3|TRBD2|TRBV20-1
TGCAGTGCCCCGGCGCTAGCGGGTCGCACAGATACGCAGTATTTT
CSAPALAGRTDTQYF
>few|TRBJ2-7|-|TRBV7-6
TGTGCCAGCAGCCCAAATGGGGGTAACGAGCAGTACTTC
CASSPNGGNEQYF
>-|TRBJ1-5|-|TRBV6-5
TGTGCCAGCAGTCAGGGACCGATCAATCAGCCCCAGCATTTT
CASSQGPINQPQHF
>few|TRBJ1-4|TRBD1|TRBV6-1
TGTGCCAGCAGTTCCCGACAGGGATTGGAACCTAATGAAAAACTGTTTTTT
CASSSRQGLEPNEKLFF
>many|TRBJ2-7|-|TRBV20-1
TGCAGTGCTACACCCAGCGCGGGCCACTCCTACGAGCAGTACTTC
CSATPSAGHSYEQYF
>many|TRBJ2-5|TRBD2|TRBV7-2
TGTGCCAGCAGCCCTAGACTAGCGGTAGAGACCCAGTACTTC
CASSPRLAVETQYF
>-|TRBJ1-5|-|TRBV28
TGTGCCAGCAGTTTATTCAGCAGGAATCAGCCCCAGCATTTT
CASSLFSRNQPQHF
>-|TRBJ2-1|TRBD2|TRBV20-1
TGCAGTGCTGCCCGAGCGGGGAATGAGCAGTTCTTC
CSAARAGNEQFF
>many|TRBJ1-1|TRBD1|TRBV12-3/TRBV12-4
TGTGCCAGCAGTTTCCCGGGACAGGGAATTTTCGAAGCTTTCTTT
CASSFPGQGIFEAFF
>-|TRBJ2-3|-|TRBV30
TGTGCCTGGGCGGGACAGACGGTCCGGGCGCAGTATTTT
CAWAGQTVRAQYF
>few|TRBJ2-7|-|TRBV29-1
TGCAGCGTAGGCGGGACCAGCAACGAGCAGTACTTC
CSVGGTSNEQYF
>few|TRBJ1-1|TRBD1|TRBV20-1
TGCAGTGCCCCGGGGACAGGGGTGCTCACTGAAGCTTTCTTT
CSAPGTGVLTEAFF
>many|TRBJ2-1|-|TRBV7-6
TGTGCCAGCACCTTAGGGGGCTACAATGAGCAGTTCTTC
CASTLGGYNEQFF
>few|TRBJ2-7|-|TRBV7-9
TGTGCCAGCAGCTTAGCGGCAGGGATCTCCTACGAGCAGTACTTC
CASSLAAGISYEQYF
>many|TRBJ2-7|-|TRBV2
TGTGCCAGCAGTGAAGCGGGGACGGGGTACTTC
CASSEAGTGYF
>few|TRBJ2-1|-|TRBV12-3/TRBV12-4
TGTGCCAGCAGTTTAGCAATTACGCGGGGGCCCCATATGGGTGAGCAGTTCTTC
CASSLAITRGPHMGEQFF
>-|TRBJ2-3|TRBD2|TRBV4-3
TGCGCCAGCAGCCAAGTACGACTAGCGGGGGATACGCAGTATTTT
CASSQVRLAGDTQYF
>-|TRBJ2-3|TRBD2|TRBV20-1
TGCAGTGCTTTATCGACTAGCGGGATCACAGATACGCAGTATTTT
CSALSTSGITDTQYF
>-|TRBJ1-5|-|TRBV20-1
TGCAGTGCTAGAGAGGGCACTTATCAGCCCCAGCATTTT
CSAREGTYQPQHF
>many|TRBJ1-6|-|TRBV7-2
TGTGCCAGCAGACCCGACAAATTCACCTATAATTCACCCCTCCACTTT
CASRPDKFTYNSPLHF
>many|TRBJ1-1|-|TRBV3-1
TGTGCCAGCAGCCAATTCCCCCCAGCTTTCTTT
CASSQFPPAFF
>few|TRBJ1-5|-|TRBV28
TGTGCCAGCCTACAGGGCAATCAGCCCCAGCATTTT
CASLQGNQPQHF